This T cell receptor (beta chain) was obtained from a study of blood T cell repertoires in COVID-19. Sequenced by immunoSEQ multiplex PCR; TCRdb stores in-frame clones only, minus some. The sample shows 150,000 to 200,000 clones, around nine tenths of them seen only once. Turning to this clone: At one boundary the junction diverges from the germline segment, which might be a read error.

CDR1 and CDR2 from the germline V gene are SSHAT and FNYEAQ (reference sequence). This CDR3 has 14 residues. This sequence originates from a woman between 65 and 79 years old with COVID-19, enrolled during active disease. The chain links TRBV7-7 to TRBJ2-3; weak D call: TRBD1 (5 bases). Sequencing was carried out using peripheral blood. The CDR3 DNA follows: TGTGCTAGCAGCCTAGGACACAGCACAGATACGCAGTATTTT. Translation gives CASSLGHSTDTQYF.